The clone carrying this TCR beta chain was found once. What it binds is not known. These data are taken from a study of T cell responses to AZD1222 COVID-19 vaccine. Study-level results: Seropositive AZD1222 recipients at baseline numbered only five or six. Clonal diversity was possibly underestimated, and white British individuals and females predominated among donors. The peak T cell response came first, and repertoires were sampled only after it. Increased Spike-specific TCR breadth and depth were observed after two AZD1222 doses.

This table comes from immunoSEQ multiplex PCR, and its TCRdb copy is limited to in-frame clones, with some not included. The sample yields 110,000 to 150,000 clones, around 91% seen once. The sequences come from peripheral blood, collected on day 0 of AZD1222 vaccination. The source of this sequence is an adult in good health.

The CDR3 here is CASSQDLLGPLIYNEQFF. CDR3 sequence (DNA): TGCGCCAGCAGCCAAGATCTTCTAGGGCCCTTAATTTACAATGAGCAGTTCTTC. This chain joins TRBV4-1 and TRBJ2-1; D is unresolved. The CDR3 loop spans 18 amino acids. V gave up 0 bases and J gave up 4 bases, with 19 bases separating them. CDR1 and CDR2 (germline): MGHRA, YSYEKL.